The present T cell receptor beta chain was sequenced within a study of blood T cell repertoires in COVID-19. The method was immunoSEQ multiplex PCR; TCRdb's version includes in-frame clones alone and lacks a portion of them. The sample carries approximately 160,000 clones, around 84% recorded once. Trimming took 7 bases from V and 8 from J, leaving 11 bases between them. CDR3 length: 11 residues. This clonotype was obtained from a man in his fifties or sixties with active or convalescent COVID-19. The sequenced sample was peripheral blood. The chain has TRBV6-7 and TRBJ1-2; D is perhaps TRBD1 (5 bases). TRBV6-7 is identified as an open reading frame with a role that is uncertain. The CDR3, as DNA: TGTGCCAGCAAAGGGGCGGTGGGCTACACCTTC. It yields the protein CASKGAVGYTF.